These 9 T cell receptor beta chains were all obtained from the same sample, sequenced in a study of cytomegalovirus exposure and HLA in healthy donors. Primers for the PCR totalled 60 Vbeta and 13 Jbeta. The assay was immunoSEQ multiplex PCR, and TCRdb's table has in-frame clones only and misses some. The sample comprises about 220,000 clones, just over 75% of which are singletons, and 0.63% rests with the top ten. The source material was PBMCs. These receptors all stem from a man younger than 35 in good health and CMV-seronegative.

The CDR3 sequence: CASTSGQGIQETQYF. The CDR3, as DNA: TGTGCCAGCACCTCCGGACAGGGGATACAGGAGACCCAGTACTTC. V usage is TRBV28 and J usage is TRBJ2-5; 9 bases fit TRBD1. Germline loops: CDR1 MDHEN, CDR2 SYDVKM. The V segment lost 7 bases and the J segment 5 bases; nucleotides outside the gene matches: 11. This CDR3 spans 15 amino acids.

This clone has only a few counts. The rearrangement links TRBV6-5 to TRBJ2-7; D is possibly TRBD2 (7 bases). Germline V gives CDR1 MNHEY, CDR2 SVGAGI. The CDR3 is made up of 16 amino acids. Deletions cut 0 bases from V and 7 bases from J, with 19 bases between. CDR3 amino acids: CASSYSRGGKAGEQYF. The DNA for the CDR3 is TGTGCCAGCAGTTACTCGAGGGGGGGGAAAGCAGGGGAGCAGTACTTC.

CDR3 in amino acids: CATRDGGVGYGYTF. Written as DNA, the CDR3 is TGTGCCACTAGGGATGGGGGCGTGGGCTATGGCTACACCTTC. V gene TRBV15 combines with J gene TRBJ1-2, with D possibly being TRBD1 (6 bases). Trimming removed 9 bases from V and 4 bases from J, with 18 bases in between. This CDR3 is built from 14 residues. Germline CDR1 and CDR2: LNHNV and YYDKDF (reference sequence).

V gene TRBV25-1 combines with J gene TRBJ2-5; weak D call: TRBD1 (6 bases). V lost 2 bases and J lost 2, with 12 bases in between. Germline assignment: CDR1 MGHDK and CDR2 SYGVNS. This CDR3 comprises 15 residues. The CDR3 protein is CASSEGEGGQETQYF. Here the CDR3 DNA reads TGTGCCAGCAGTGAAGGAGAAGGGGGTCAAGAGACCCAGTACTTC. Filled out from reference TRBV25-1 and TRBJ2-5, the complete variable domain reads EADIYQTPRYLVIGTGKKITLECSQTMGHDKMYWYQQDPGMELHLIHYSYGVNSTEKGDLSSESTVSRIRTEHFPLTLESARPSHTSQYLCASSEGEGGQETQYFGPGTRLLVL.

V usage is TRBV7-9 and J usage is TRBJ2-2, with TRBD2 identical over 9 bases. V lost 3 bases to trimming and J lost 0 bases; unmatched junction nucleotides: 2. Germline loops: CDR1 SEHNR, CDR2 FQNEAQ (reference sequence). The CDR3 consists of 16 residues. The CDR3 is CASSLASGTNTGELFF. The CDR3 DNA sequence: TGTGCCAGCAGCTTGGCTAGCGGGACGAACACCGGGGAGCTGTTTTTT.

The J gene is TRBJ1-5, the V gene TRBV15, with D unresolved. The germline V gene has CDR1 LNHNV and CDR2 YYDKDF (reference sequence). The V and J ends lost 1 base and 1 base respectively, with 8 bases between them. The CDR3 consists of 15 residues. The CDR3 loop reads CATSRGTTSNQPQHF. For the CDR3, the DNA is TGTGCCACCAGCAGAGGAACTACAAGCAATCAGCCCCAGCATTTT.

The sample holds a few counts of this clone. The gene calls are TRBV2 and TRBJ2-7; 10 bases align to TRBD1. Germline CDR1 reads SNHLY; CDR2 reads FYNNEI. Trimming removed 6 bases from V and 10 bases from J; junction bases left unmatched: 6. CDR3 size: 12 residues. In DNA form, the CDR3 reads TGTGCCAGCAGCCTAGGGACAGGGGATCAGTACTTC. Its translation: CASSLGTGDQYF.

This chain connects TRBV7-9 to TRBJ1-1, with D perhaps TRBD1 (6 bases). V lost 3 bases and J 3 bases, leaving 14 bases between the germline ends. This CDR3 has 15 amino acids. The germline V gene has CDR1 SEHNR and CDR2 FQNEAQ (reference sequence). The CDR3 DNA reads TGTGCCAGCAGCTTCCAGGGGCCCCCCTACACTGAAGCTTTCTTT. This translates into CASSFQGPPYTEAFF.

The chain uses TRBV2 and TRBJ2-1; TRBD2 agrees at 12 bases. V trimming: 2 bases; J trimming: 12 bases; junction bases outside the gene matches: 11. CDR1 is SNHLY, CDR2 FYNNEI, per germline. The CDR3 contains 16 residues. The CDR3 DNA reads TGTGCCAGCAGTGAAACTCGGACTAGCGGGGCAAGGGGGCAGTTCTTC. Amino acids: CASSETRTSGARGQFF.